A single sample gave rise to the 15 T cell receptor beta chains below, sequenced in a study of shared clonotypes between healthy human individuals. TCRdb's copy holds only in-frame clones and misses some; the assay was immunoSEQ multiplex PCR. The sample has 190,000 or so clones, approximately 70% seen once. Sequencing used memory CD4+ T cells sorted from blood. Subset denoted: CD45RA-negative fraction. These receptors were taken from a man younger than 45 in good health.

The CDR3 loop is CASGLVRQGSGELFF. The DNA of the CDR3 is TGTGCTAGTGGTTTGGTCAGACAGGGTTCGGGGGAGCTGTTTTTT. The chain employs TRBV12-5 and TRBJ2-2; TRBD1 aligns across 7 bases. This CDR3 is 15 amino acids long. Germline V lookup: CDR1 LGHNT, CDR2 FRNRAP. The V and J ends lost 0 bases and 8 bases, in that order; junction bases with no gene match: 6.

The chain couples TRBV7-2 to TRBJ2-4; D unclear. This CDR3 region has 13 residues. Deletions cut 7 bases from V and 6 bases from J, with 13 bases between. From germline, CDR1 is SGHTA and CDR2 FQGNSA. The CDR3: CASTTGRVNIQYF. Here the CDR3 DNA reads TGTGCCAGCACGACGGGCCGTGTAAACATTCAGTACTTC.

The J gene is TRBJ1-1, the V gene TRBV5-1, with 9 nucleotides matching TRBD1. The CDR3 length is 16 residues. Germline V gene data show CDR1 as SGHRS and CDR2 as YFSETQ. After removal of 4 bases from V and 0 bases from J, the junction contained 7 bases not matched to a gene. CDR3 region: CASSQGTGMMNTEAFF. DNA for the CDR3: TGCGCCAGCAGCCAAGGGACAGGGATGATGAACACTGAAGCTTTCTTT.

The V call is TRBV11-2, the J call TRBJ2-1, with D hard to call. Germline-derived CDR1 and CDR2 are SGHAT and FQNNGV. CDR3 length: 15 amino acids. The V and J ends lost 0 bases and 2 bases respectively, with 8 bases between them. CDR3 sequence (DNA): TGTGCCAGCAGCTTAGACGCCGGGCCCTACAATGAGCAGTTCTTC. Residues: CASSLDAGPYNEQFF.

The chain has TRBV18 and TRBJ2-7; the match to TRBD1 covers 7 bases. Trimming took 1 base from V and 3 from J; bases not matched to a gene: 6. The germline V gene encodes CDR1 KGHSH and CDR2 LQKENI. The CDR3 runs 15 residues. The CDR3 is CASSPQSGTVYEQYF. The CDR3, as DNA: TGTGCCAGCTCACCACAATCAGGGACAGTCTACGAGCAGTACTTC. Drawing the rest from reference TRBV18 and TRBJ2-7, the complete variable domain is NAGVMQNPRHLVRRRGQEARLRCSPMKGHSHVYWYRQLPEEGLKFMVYLQKENIIDESGMPKERFSAEFPKEGPSILRIQQVVRGDSAAYFCASSPQSGTVYEQYFGPGTRLTVT.

The rearrangement uses TRBV9 and TRBJ2-1; 10 bases are shared with TRBD2. V shed 2 bases and J 10 bases; nucleotides not matched to a gene: 9. CDR1 is SGDLS and CDR2 is YYNGEE in the germline V gene. CDR3 length: 15 residues. This CDR3 is CASSVWLAGVDEQFF. CDR3 bases: TGTGCCAGCAGCGTCTGGCTAGCGGGAGTGGACGAGCAGTTCTTC.

A single count supports this clone. The chain uses TRBV18 and TRBJ2-7, with 9 bases lining up with TRBD2. The V and J ends lost 3 bases and 4 bases, in that order; junction bases with no gene match: 4. Germline loops: CDR1 KGHSH, CDR2 LQKENI. This CDR3 region has 14 residues. CDR3 sequence: CASSPPGLAYEQYF. CDR3 DNA: TGTGCCAGCTCACCGCCGGGACTAGCTTACGAGCAGTACTTC. The whole variable domain, filled in from reference TRBV18 and TRBJ2-7, reads NAGVMQNPRHLVRRRGQEARLRCSPMKGHSHVYWYRQLPEEGLKFMVYLQKENIIDESGMPKERFSAEFPKEGPSILRIQQVVRGDSAAYFCASSPPGLAYEQYFGPGTRLTVT.

V gene TRBV7-3 combines with J gene TRBJ2-1, with TRBD2 identical over 8 bases. Losses at the gene ends were 4 bases for V and 6 bases for J; bases not matched to a gene: 2. Germline V gene data show CDR1 as SGHTA and CDR2 as FQGTGA. This CDR3 region has 13 residues. Written as DNA, the CDR3 is TGTGCCAGCAGCTCCGGGACTAGCAATGAGCAGTTCTTC. This translates into CASSSGTSNEQFF.

The chain links TRBV5-5 to TRBJ2-1; D is uncertain. CDR1 and CDR2 from the germline V gene are SGHKS and YYEKEE (reference sequence). Trimming pared 4 bases from V and 5 bases from J, leaving 19 bases between. The CDR3 spans 16 residues. CDR3 sequence: CASSLGPNPSNNEQFF. The CDR3 DNA follows: TGTGCCAGCAGCCTTGGGCCAAACCCCTCTAACAATGAGCAGTTCTTC.

In regard to this clone: One junction end does not reproduce the germline sequence, and a read error may be involved. The chain employs TRBV28 and TRBJ2-7; possibly TRBD2 for D (5 bases). This CDR3 region has 12 residues. Looked up from germline, CDR1 is MDHEN and CDR2 is SYDVKM. The CDR3 coding sequence is TGTGCCAGCAGTTTCGGGATCTACGCGCAGTACTTC. Amino acid sequence: CASSFGIYAQYF.

The chain has TRBV27 and TRBJ2-7; TRBD2 agrees at 15 bases. The junction had 6 bases not matched to a gene; V was cut back by 6 bases and J by 0 bases. Germline loops: CDR1 MNHEY, CDR2 SMNVEV (reference sequence). The length of the CDR3 is 17 residues. The CDR3 protein is CASSPGLAGGGSYEQYF. In nucleotides, the CDR3 is TGTGCCAGCAGCCCGGGACTAGCGGGAGGCGGCTCCTACGAGCAGTACTTC.

This clone appeared a few times. The chain uses TRBV28 and TRBJ1-2; TRBD1 might be the D (5 bases). The germline gives CDR1 MDHEN, CDR2 SYDVKM. The length of the CDR3 is 13 residues. V lost 10 bases to trimming and J lost 2 bases, with 14 bases between them. CDR3 nucleotide sequence: TGTGCCACCCCCGGCACAGGCAACTATGGCTACACCTTC. Translating it yields CATPGTGNYGYTF.

The chain couples TRBV5-1 to TRBJ2-2, with 10 bases aligning to TRBD1. Germline CDR1 and CDR2: SGHRS and YFSETQ. Trimming took 3 bases from V and 4 from J; bases not matched to a gene: 6. The CDR3 is 16 amino acids. DNA for the CDR3: TGCGCCAGCAGCTCGGGACAGGGGACCGGCACCGGGGAGCTGTTTTTT. Amino acid sequence: CASSSGQGTGTGELFF.

This chain uses TRBV5-1 with TRBJ2-3; D gene uncertain. Germline V gene sequence: CDR1 SGHRS, CDR2 YFSETQ. The ends were cut back, 4 bases at V and 1 base at J, with 10 bases in the middle. This CDR3 is 14 amino acids long. The CDR3, as DNA: TGCGCCAGCAGCGATGGACGGGGCACAGATACGCAGTATTTT. Translation: CASSDGRGTDTQYF.

The rearrangement links TRBV7-3 to TRBJ1-2; D perhaps matches TRBD1 (5 bases). Germline values: CDR1 SGHTA, CDR2 FQGTGA. Trimming removed 5 bases at V and 6 bases at J, with 7 bases between. The CDR3 length is 11 residues. The CDR3 DNA reads as TGTGCCAGCAGCCAAGGGGATGGCTACACCTTC. It codes for CASSQGDGYTF.